A few counts support the clone carrying this T cell receptor (beta chain). Its antigen remains unknown. The sample belongs to a study of post-analysis software for immune sequencing data. Study outcomes and limitations: Five or six TRBV segments were significantly more frequent in patients than in controls. TRBV5-6, TRBV5-1 and TRBV20-1 were among these segments.

The CDR3 consists of 13 residues. Germline-derived CDR1 and CDR2 are MDHEN and SYDVKM. The V gene lost 4 bases and the J gene lost 10 bases, with 11 bases spanning the gap. Researchers reported that TCR beta cDNA libraries carried unique molecular identifiers. Via MiXCR, TCRdb re-called the PCR reads, giving one row per CDR3 protein. The table includes a few hundred thousand distinct CDR3 sequences, less than 40% detected once. The chain recombines TRBV28 with TRBJ1-6; no clear D. The sequence came from a girl aged 10 to 17 with multiple sclerosis. Sequenced input: blood. The CDR3 DNA sequence: TGTGCCAGCAGTTCCCCCGGTGGATCACCCCTCCACTTT. It specifies CASSSPGGSPLHF.